Presented here are 22 T cell receptor beta chains from one specimen sequenced in a study of shared clonotypes between healthy human individuals. Repertoires were generated with immunoSEQ multiplex PCR, while TCRdb's copy carries only in-frame clones and drops some. The sample contains more than 850,000 clones, approximately 80% of which appear only once. Sequencing was performed on memory CD4+ T cells from PBMCs. Subset here: CD45RA-negative fraction. The origin of the receptors is a man aged 18 to 35 in good health. Some clones in this sample may be carry-over from other donors' samples.

The rearrangement uses TRBV29-1 and TRBJ2-1; D gene ambiguous. Trimming took off 2 bases at V and 2 bases at J, with 7 bases between the two ends. This CDR3 has 13 amino acids. Germline lookup yields CDR1 SQVTM and CDR2 ANQGSEA. CDR3 protein: CSVETVPYNEQFF. CDR3 nucleotide sequence: TGCAGCGTTGAAACAGTCCCCTACAATGAGCAGTTCTTC.

The chain is built from TRBV5-4 and TRBJ2-1, with TRBD2 matching over 13 bases. V trimming: 4 bases; J trimming: 0 bases; junction bases outside the gene matches: 4. Germline V gene lookup returns CDR1 SGHNT and CDR2 YYREEE (reference sequence). The CDR3 is 17 amino acids. CDR3 sequence: CASSPWTSGSSYNEQFF. As DNA, the CDR3 is TGTGCCAGCAGCCCGTGGACTAGCGGGAGCTCCTACAATGAGCAGTTCTTC.

The rearrangement joins TRBV28 to TRBJ1-3, with a weak D call TRBD1 (5 bases). The germline V and J ends were trimmed by 6 bases and 2 bases, with 11 bases remaining between them. CDR3 length: 14 amino acids. CDR1 MDHEN and CDR2 SYDVKM come from the germline V gene. The CDR3 bases are TGTGCCAGCAGGGGAGGAGGGGCTGGAAACACCATATATTTT. This sequence encodes CASRGGGAGNTIYF.

With respect to this clone: Within the sample, other DNA sequences also encode this same CDR3. The chain joins TRBV5-6 to TRBJ2-7, with unresolved D. This CDR3 is 12 amino acids long. Per the germline V gene, CDR1 is SGHDT and CDR2 is YYEEEE. The V end lost 1 base, the J end lost 0 bases, and 2 bases lay between the germline ends. The CDR3 here is CASSLTSYEQYF. CDR3 DNA sequence: TGTGCCAGCAGCTTGACCTCCTACGAGCAGTACTTC.

The gene calls are TRBV11-3 and TRBJ2-5; 12 nucleotides align to TRBD2. V gave up 5 bases and J gave up 5 bases; unmatched junction bases: 6. The CDR3 consists of 15 residues. The germline CDR1 and CDR2 sequences are SGHNT and YENEEA. The CDR3 nucleotides are TGTGCCAGCAGCCCACGGACTAGCGGGATCGAGACCCAGTACTTC. Translating gives CASSPRTSGIETQYF.

The V call is TRBV7-2, the J call TRBJ1-1; no definite D call. The CDR3 has 13 amino acids. In germline, CDR1 is SGHTA, CDR2 FQGNSA. V lost 7 bases and J 2 bases, leaving 11 bases between the germline ends. CDR3 region: CASKFGFNTEAFF. CDR3 in DNA: TGTGCCAGCAAGTTTGGATTTAACACTGAAGCTTTCTTT.

This chain uses TRBV7-2 with TRBJ2-7; D might be TRBD1 (6 bases). Germline assignment: CDR1 SGHTA and CDR2 FQGNSA. V lost 2 bases and J 2 bases, leaving 22 bases between the germline ends. The CDR3 consists of 18 residues. The chain's CDR3 is CASSLRGARQGQTYEQYF. In DNA form, the CDR3 reads TGTGCCAGCAGCTTAAGGGGCGCGCGGCAGGGGCAAACCTACGAGCAGTACTTC.

This chain connects TRBV19 to TRBJ2-2; D unclear. The V gene's germline CDR1 is LNHDA and CDR2 SQIVND (reference sequence). The V gene lost 2 bases and the J gene lost 8 bases, with 24 bases spanning the gap. The length of the CDR3 is 18 residues. The DNA of the CDR3 is TGTGCCAGTAGTATATTCCCTCCGACACGCCGAACCTTTGGGGAGCTGTTTTTT. This sequence encodes CASSIFPPTRRTFGELFF.

The genes are TRBV28 and TRBJ2-3, with D uncertain. This CDR3 contains 16 residues. Germline V gene sequence: CDR1 MDHEN, CDR2 SYDVKM. V was clipped by 4 bases and J by 2 bases, with 16 bases between them. The CDR3 DNA sequence: TGTGCCAGCAGTTCGTCAGGAGCCCAACTCACAGATACGCAGTATTTT. This encodes CASSSSGAQLTDTQYF.

This chain links TRBV9 with TRBJ2-7, with TRBD2 identical over 7 bases. Unmatched junction bases numbered 9, after V lost 0 bases and J lost 6 bases. CDR3 size: 15 residues. CDR1 SGDLS and CDR2 YYNGEE come from the germline V gene. CDR3 in DNA: TGTGCCAGCAGCGTAGGAGGGACTACCTCCGGCGAGCAGTACTTC. It specifies CASSVGGTTSGEQYF.

The gene calls are TRBV7-2 and TRBJ2-5; 12 positions match TRBD2. The germline V gene has CDR1 SGHTA and CDR2 FQGNSA. The CDR3 covers 16 residues. J gave up 5 bases and V 5 bases, and 9 bases lay outside the gene matches. This CDR3 reads CASSQRTSGMSETQYF. In nucleotides, the CDR3 is TGTGCCAGCAGCCAACGGACTAGCGGGATGTCGGAGACCCAGTACTTC.

V and J are TRBV2 and TRBJ2-5; the match to TRBD1 covers 9 bases. V gave up 1 base and J gave up 5 bases; unmatched junction bases: 8. The CDR3 totals 16 residues. Per the germline V gene, CDR1 is SNHLY and CDR2 is FYNNEI. The chain's CDR3 is CASSEGGQGVHETQYF. The DNA of the CDR3 is TGTGCCAGCAGTGAAGGGGGACAGGGAGTCCATGAGACCCAGTACTTC.

This clone appeared a single time. The rearrangement joins TRBV7-8 to TRBJ2-1, with 11 bases matching TRBD2. CDR1 is SGHVS and CDR2 is FQNEAQ in the germline V gene. The ends lost 5 bases at V and 4 bases at J; junction bases unmatched: 7. This CDR3 region has 16 residues. The CDR3 reads CASSASGTSGYNEQFF. The CDR3 bases are TGTGCCAGCAGCGCGTCCGGGACTAGCGGATACAATGAGCAGTTCTTC. Combining the CDR3 with reference TRBV7-8 and TRBJ2-1 gives the whole variable domain GAGVSQSPRYKVAKRGQDVALRCDPISGHVSLFWYQQALGQGPEFLTYFQNEAQLDKSGLPSDRFFAERPEGSVSTLKIQRTQQEDSAVYLCASSASGTSGYNEQFFGPGTRLTVL.

The chain combines TRBV7-3 with TRBJ1-2; tentatively, D is TRBD1 (6 bases). Trimming stripped 5 bases from V and 5 bases from J, with 12 bases between. The germline gives CDR1 SGHTA, CDR2 FQGTGA. This CDR3 comprises 13 residues. The CDR3 coding sequence is TGTGCCAGCAGCGCAGGGGTCGGGTATGGCTACACCTTC. It translates to CASSAGVGYGYTF.

The gene calls are TRBV2 and TRBJ2-2; D is uncertain. Trimming cost V 6 bases and J 3 bases, with 5 bases left between them. The CDR3 is 12 amino acids. The germline V gene has CDR1 SNHLY and CDR2 FYNNEI. CDR3 sequence: CASRTDTGELFF. CDR3 coding DNA: TGTGCCAGCAGGACGGACACCGGGGAGCTGTTTTTT.

The rearrangement joins TRBV5-6 to TRBJ2-7, with unresolved D. There are 13 residues in the CDR3. CDR1 SGHDT and CDR2 YYEEEE come from the germline V gene. V lost 4 bases, J lost 1 base, and 9 bases lay in between. The CDR3 DNA is TGTGCCAGCAGCCGGGTGGGATCCTACGAGCAGTACTTC. Its protein is CASSRVGSYEQYF.

This clone was seen a single time. In the same sample, other DNA sequences code for this CDR3. The chain employs TRBV28 and TRBJ1-4, with D uncertain. The CDR3 contains 11 residues. Germline V lookup: CDR1 MDHEN, CDR2 SYDVKM. V lost 5 bases, J lost 5 bases, and 3 bases lay in between. CDR3 nucleotide sequence: TGTGCCAGCAGTCTCAATGAAAAACTGTTTTTT. Translating it yields CASSLNEKLFF. Looking up the rest from reference TRBV28 and TRBJ1-4 gives the full variable domain: DVKVTQSSRYLVKRTGEKVFLECVQDMDHENMFWYRQDPGLGLRLIYFSYDVKMKEKGDIPEGYSVSREKKERFSLILESASTNQTSMYLCASSLNEKLFFGSGTQLSVL.

This clone was counted only a few times. The chain has TRBV2 and TRBJ2-7; 8 nucleotides line up with TRBD1. This CDR3 has 15 amino acids. The ends lost 1 base at V and 5 bases at J; junction bases unmatched: 7. The germline V gene encodes CDR1 SNHLY and CDR2 FYNNEI. CDR3 sequence reads: CASSEVGTGGNEQYF. The CDR3 nucleotides read TGTGCCAGCAGTGAAGTGGGGACAGGAGGAAACGAGCAGTACTTC.

The V gene is TRBV6-5, the J gene TRBJ2-7, with 7 bases that match TRBD1. The CDR3 has 16 amino acids. V shed 0 bases and J 2 bases; nucleotides not matched to a gene: 7. From germline, CDR1 is MNHEY and CDR2 SVGAGI. DNA for the CDR3: TGTGCCAGCAGTTACTCTGCCACAGGGGCCCCCTACGAGCAGTACTTC. Protein product: CASSYSATGAPYEQYF.

This clone was recorded once. The gene calls are TRBV28 and TRBJ1-2; D is possibly TRBD1 (5 bases). Germline assignment: CDR1 MDHEN and CDR2 SYDVKM. This CDR3 region has 14 residues. Between the trimmed V and J ends, which lost 6 bases and 2 bases, there was a span of 13 bases. The CDR3 loop reads CASRDITGNYGYTF. The DNA for the CDR3 is TGTGCCAGCAGGGACATCACAGGAAACTATGGCTACACCTTC.

The V and J genes are TRBV5-1 and TRBJ1-6; D uncertain. V dropped 0 bases and J dropped 9 bases, with 10 bases sitting between them. This CDR3 region has 14 residues. Germline values: CDR1 SGHRS, CDR2 YFSETQ. This chain's CDR3 is CASSLDWPASPLHF. In DNA, the CDR3 is TGCGCCAGCAGCTTGGATTGGCCCGCTTCACCCCTCCACTTT.

The V call is TRBV27, the J call TRBJ2-1; 7 nucleotides agree with TRBD2. This CDR3 is 16 amino acids long. Germline loops: CDR1 MNHEY, CDR2 SMNVEV (reference sequence). J lost 3 bases, V lost 5 bases, and 10 bases had no gene match. The CDR3 DNA is TGTGCCAGCAGTACCCCCCAGCGGGACCGCTACAATGAGCAGTTCTTC. It is translated as CASSTPQRDRYNEQFF.